This entry features one TCR beta chain sequence. What antigen it recognizes has not been identified. No base-level quality is on record; no much larger clone is a single base apart. In light of the paper, this sample's time point label describes: baseline before first vaccination. The vaccinee samples were drawn from two UK trials, COV001 and COV002, one of which was a single-blind randomized controlled phase 2/3 trial testing AZD1222 (ChAdOx1 nCoV-19) in healthy adults. Trial participant PBMC samples were collected at day 0 and day 28 after the second dose for TCRbeta chain sequencing. The sample belongs to a study of T cell responses to AZD1222 COVID-19 vaccine (dated by TCRdb to 2020 to 2022). The study in broad terms: AZD1222 recipients given second doses at about 4 weeks or at about 12 weeks were pooled, since spike-specific TCR depth and breadth were not found to differ between the two schedules. A total of around 240 trial participants underwent TCR sequencing, of whom 207 had received two doses of AZD1222 and 26 had received two doses of the MenACWY control vaccine. Trial participants were enrolled by age into subgroups of 18-55, 56-69 and 70-plus years, and approximately 150, 30 and 60 TCR-sequenced participants, respectively, were included in these subgroups.

The CDR3 regions of human TCRbeta chains were subjected to immunosequencing. Per the source publication's procedure: Repertoire TCRs were matched against a reference library of SARS-CoV-2-specific TCRs generated with the MIRA antigen-specificity platform. Breadth was defined as the fraction of unique TCRs that were SARS-CoV-2-associated. Depth was defined as the fraction of total T cells that were SARS-CoV-2-associated. Using the MIRA data, each spike-specific TCR was assigned both to the spike region to which the TCR was reactive and to a CD4 or CD8 class. Log10-transformed breadth and depth values were compared by one-way ANOVA with Sidak's multiple comparisons tests. TCRdb took this table from immuneACCESS and kept in-frame rearrangements with V and J called. Such tables lack part of the clones; where checked against another copy, unresolved V genes explain under half of the gap, and the rest is unexplained. From that table come the V and J calls and clone size; the DNA was used to work out D and trimming. The sample yields 100,000 to 140,000 clones; 87% were counted once. The ten biggest clones cover approximately 4% of the sample.

General findings and caveats noted by the study authors: Because no samples from the day 14 peak response were available, repertoires could be characterized only after the peak T cell response. Most participants were white British and females outnumbered males, and the authors suggested that clonal diversity may have been underestimated. Nearly half of unique spike-specific TCRs reportedly recognized epitopes outside regions mutated in the B.1.351 and B.1.1.7 variants. Only five or six AZD1222 recipients were SARS-CoV-2 seropositive at baseline, limiting conclusions about previously exposed vaccinees. In the small 56-69-year group, the increase in depth fell short of significance, most likely because of low power. A significant rise in spike-specific TCR breadth and depth was observed after two AZD1222 doses relative to day 0 and relative to MenACWY recipients. CD4 TCRs associated with the vaccine covered the entire spike protein, and the dominant responses were in regions 160-218 and 743-854.

The CDR3, from cysteine to phenylalanine, totals 14 residues. The retained sequence is limited to the CDR3, 42 bases, with the frame set at the first base. The germline V gene provides CDR1 SGHAT and CDR2 FQNNGV. V and J lose 1 base and 7 bases, and a span of 8 bases separates them. The specimen was peripheral blood, collected on day 0 of AZD1222 vaccination. This clonotype was sampled from an adult in good health. The rearrangement joined TRBV11-2 to TRBJ1-6; a confident D gene designation cannot be given. Here the CDR3 is given as CASSLVRWNSPLHF. The sequenced DNA: TGTGCCAGCAGCTTAGTGAGGTGGAATTCACCCCTCCACTTT.